This entry concerns a single TCR beta chain. This table comes from immunoSEQ multiplex PCR, and its TCRdb copy is limited to in-frame clones, with some not included. Of 700,000 or so clones listed, more than 70% are singletons. CDR1 and CDR2 (germline): SGDLS, YYNGEE. The V end lost 0 bases, the J end lost 3 bases, and 16 bases lay between the germline ends. The CDR3 is 17 amino acids. This sample stems from a study of shared clonotypes between healthy human individuals. Sequenced sample: memory CD4+ T cells sorted from blood. Subset meaning: CD45RA-negative fraction. This chain joins TRBV9 and TRBJ2-1, with D unresolved. The clonotype comes from a woman between 25 and 40 years old in good health. For the CDR3, the DNA is TGTGCCAGCAGCGTAGCTACCTCGGAACAACTCTACAATGAGCAGTTCTTC. Amino acid sequence: CASSVATSEQLYNEQFF.